The T cell receptor (beta chain) under discussion was sequenced for a study of cytomegalovirus exposure and HLA in healthy donors. Trimming pared 0 bases from V and 1 base from J, leaving 11 bases between. The V gene's germline CDR1 is SGHNT and CDR2 YYREEE (reference sequence). CDR3 length equals 15 residues. The PCR made use of 60 Vbeta and 13 Jbeta primers. Repertoires were generated with immunoSEQ multiplex PCR, while TCRdb's copy carries only in-frame clones and drops some. The table counts 70,000 or so clones; roughly 2.3% lies in the top ten. The chain carries TRBV5-4 and TRBJ2-7; possibly TRBD2 for D (5 bases). The TCR originated in a female donor in good health and CMV-seropositive. The specimen was PBMCs. Here the CDR3 DNA reads TGTGCCAGCAGCTTGGAAGGGAGACCTTCCTACGAGCAGTACTTC. Translating gives CASSLEGRPSYEQYF. Looking up the rest from reference TRBV5-4 and TRBJ2-7 gives the full variable domain: ETGVTQSPTHLIKTRGQQVTLRCSSQSGHNTVSWYQQALGQGPQFIFQYYREEENGRGNFPPRFSGLQFPNYSSELNVNALELDDSALYLCASSLEGRPSYEQYFGPGTRLTVT.